These 27 T cell receptor beta chains came from one sample sequenced in a study of shared clonotypes between healthy human individuals. Sequencing was performed with immunoSEQ multiplex PCR; in TCRdb, only in-frame clones are kept and a portion is missing. The data contain some 2,500,000 clones, 90% to 95% of them singletons. What was sequenced was naive CD4+ T cells from PBMCs. The subset was: CD45RA+ positively selected. These receptors all stem from a man between 18 and 29 years old in good health. Some clones in this sample may be carry-over from other donors' samples.

The CDR3: CASSLASNAYEQYF. CDR3 DNA sequence: TGCGCCAGCAGCTTGGCCTCGAATGCCTACGAGCAGTACTTC. The chain uses TRBV5-1 and TRBJ2-7; D gene unclear. Germline assignment: CDR1 SGHRS and CDR2 YFSETQ. V gave up 0 bases and J gave up 2 bases, with 9 bases separating them. The CDR3 length is 14 residues.

A remark on this clone: Other DNA variants within this sample encode the same CDR3. This sequence joins TRBV7-2 and TRBJ2-3; no definite D call. Trimming stripped 1 base from V and 5 bases from J, with 7 bases between. From germline, CDR1 is SGHTA and CDR2 FQGNSA. This CDR3 has 13 residues. Written as DNA, the CDR3 is TGTGCCAGCAGCTTAGTAGTCCTAGATACGCAGTATTTT. Translated: CASSLVVLDTQYF.

The chain is built from TRBV29-1 and TRBJ2-1; D is ambiguous. CDR3 length: 15 amino acids. Germline loops: CDR1 SQVTM, CDR2 ANQGSEA. Between the trimmed V and J ends, which lost 8 bases and 0 bases, there was a span of 17 bases. The chain's CDR3 is CSLTGRLTSYNEQFF. CDR3 bases: TGCAGCCTCACGGGTCGCCTCACCTCCTACAATGAGCAGTTCTTC.

The gene calls are TRBV5-8 and TRBJ2-7; 8 bases map to TRBD2. V shed 1 base, J shed 5 bases, and the junction held 8 bases outside the gene matches. The germline V gene has CDR1 SGHTS and CDR2 YDEGEE. The CDR3 is 15 amino acids. DNA of the CDR3: TGTGCCAGCAGCTTGCCGGGAGGGCCTCTGGACGAGCAGTACTTC. Residues: CASSLPGGPLDEQYF.

The V and J genes are TRBV5-4 and TRBJ2-5; D possibly corresponds to TRBD2 (5 bases). Trimming took off 2 bases at V and 2 bases at J, with 10 bases between the two ends. Germline V gene sequence: CDR1 SGHNT, CDR2 YYREEE (reference sequence). This CDR3 is built from 14 residues. The CDR3 sequence is CASSFRSGQETQYF. Here the CDR3 DNA reads TGTGCCAGCAGCTTCAGGAGCGGACAAGAGACCCAGTACTTC.

This clone was found once. The chain has TRBV28 and TRBJ2-7, with TRBD2 as a possible D gene (6 bases). V was clipped by 2 bases and J by 9 bases, with 23 bases between them. Germline V gene data show CDR1 as MDHEN and CDR2 as SYDVKM. This CDR3 spans 16 amino acids. The chain's CDR3 is CASSLGGTSSYFGQYF. The DNA for the CDR3 is TGTGCCAGCAGTTTAGGCGGGACTTCCTCGTATTTTGGGCAGTACTTC.

The J gene is TRBJ1-4, the V gene TRBV4-3; D remains ambiguous. Trimming left V 1 base short and J 5 bases short, with 14 bases between. The CDR3 consists of 16 residues. Germline loops: CDR1 LGHNA, CDR2 YSLEER. The DNA for the CDR3 is TGCGCCAGCAGCCAAGGGTTCCACAGCTCAAATGAAAAACTGTTTTTT. Encoded protein: CASSQGFHSSNEKLFF.

The V call is TRBV16, the J call TRBJ1-2; TRBD1 matches 7 bases. The V segment lost 3 bases and the J segment 6 bases; nucleotides outside the gene matches: 4. This CDR3 is built from 13 residues. Germline CDR1 is KGHSY and CDR2 is FQNENV. As DNA, the CDR3 is TGTGCCAGCAGCCACCGGCAGGGGGATGGCTACACCTTC. Translated: CASSHRQGDGYTF.

The gene calls are TRBV5-1 and TRBJ1-2; 8 nucleotides align to TRBD1. The V gene's germline CDR1 is SGHRS and CDR2 YFSETQ. The CDR3 extends over 13 amino acids. Trimming at V came to 4 bases and at J to 7 bases, leaving 6 bases not matched to a gene. The CDR3 is CASSSGTGPGYTF. The CDR3 DNA reads TGCGCCAGCAGCAGCGGGACAGGTCCTGGCTACACCTTC.

This chain links TRBV2 with TRBJ1-5; TRBD1 agrees at 7 bases. Trimming took 5 bases from V and 0 from J; bases not matched to a gene: 4. CDR3 size: 15 residues. From germline, CDR1 is SNHLY and CDR2 FYNNEI. The CDR3 loop is CASSSQGDSNQPQHF. In DNA form, the CDR3 reads TGTGCCAGCAGTTCTCAGGGGGATAGCAATCAGCCCCAGCATTTT.

This chain joins TRBV28 and TRBJ1-4, with D perhaps TRBD1 (6 bases). CDR1 is MDHEN, CDR2 SYDVKM, per germline. CDR3 length: 15 residues. V lost 5 bases, J lost 3 bases, and 13 bases lay in between. CDR3 DNA sequence: TGTGCCAGCAGTGCTAGGGGGTCCGCTAATGAAAAACTGTTTTTT. Its protein is CASSARGSANEKLFF.

The chain combines TRBV5-4 with TRBJ1-2, with D maybe TRBD1 (5 bases). This CDR3 is 14 amino acids long. V was pared by 7 bases and J by 2 bases, with 15 bases between. CDR1 is SGHNT and CDR2 is YYREEE in the germline V gene (reference sequence). CDR3 nucleotide sequence: TGTGCCAGCCGACCTGAGACAGCGAACTATGGCTACACCTTC. Amino acid sequence: CASRPETANYGYTF.

V gene TRBV5-1 combines with J gene TRBJ2-2, with a tentative D call TRBD2 (5 bases). The CDR3 loop spans 15 amino acids. Germline V gene lookup returns CDR1 SGHRS and CDR2 YFSETQ. V gave up 1 base and J gave up 1 base, with 8 bases separating them. The CDR3 region is CASSLFRGNTGELFF. The CDR3 DNA reads as TGCGCCAGCAGCTTGTTCCGGGGGAACACCGGGGAGCTGTTTTTT.

The rearrangement links TRBV28 to TRBJ2-7; no clear D gene. Germline V gene sequence: CDR1 MDHEN, CDR2 SYDVKM. V lost 7 bases, J lost 7 bases, and 17 bases lay in between. This CDR3 region has 13 residues. CDR3 sequence reads: CASTSSGLGEQYF. The CDR3 coding sequence is TGTGCCAGCACCTCGTCTGGTTTGGGGGAGCAGTACTTC.

The chain links TRBV5-4 to TRBJ2-5, with TRBD2 matching 11 bases. The CDR3 consists of 15 residues. The V gene's germline CDR1 is SGHNT and CDR2 YYREEE (reference sequence). With V trimmed by 7 bases and J by 5 bases, 10 bases remained unmatched. The CDR3 nucleotides read TGTGCCAGCCGTGAACTAGCGGGAGTTACGGAGACCCAGTACTTC. This translates into CASRELAGVTETQYF.

The chain links TRBV18 to TRBJ2-1; D unresolved. This CDR3 has 14 residues. V was shortened by 6 bases and J by 10 bases, with 19 bases between the two germline ends. The germline gives CDR1 KGHSH, CDR2 LQKENI. CDR3 loop: CASSSRGSQEEQFF. As DNA, the CDR3 is TGTGCCAGCTCCTCCCGAGGTAGCCAGGAAGAGCAGTTCTTC.

The chain employs TRBV2 and TRBJ1-2; 9 bases map to TRBD1. Germline assignment: CDR1 SNHLY and CDR2 FYNNEI. The CDR3 contains 15 residues. Germline trimming cut 4 bases from V and 1 base from J; bases unmatched to any gene: 4. The CDR3 DNA sequence: TGTGCCAGCAGTGCATCGGGACAGGGTAACTATGGCTACACCTTC. Its protein product is CASSASGQGNYGYTF.

The V call is TRBV27, the J call TRBJ2-7; 8 bases map to TRBD1. J was trimmed by 6 bases and V by 3 bases; bases with no gene match: 7. The CDR3 loop spans 14 amino acids. Germline CDR1 and CDR2: MNHEY and SMNVEV (reference sequence). The CDR3 spells CASSFVGQGSEQYF. CDR3 DNA sequence: TGTGCCAGCAGTTTCGTCGGACAGGGTTCCGAGCAGTACTTC.

The rearrangement uses TRBV7-9 and TRBJ2-2, with D perhaps matching TRBD1 or TRBD2 (5 bases each). CDR3 size: 16 residues. Germline V lookup: CDR1 SEHNR, CDR2 FQNEAQ (reference sequence). With 6 bases removed from V and 7 bases from J, the gap between germline ends came to 21 bases. The CDR3 nucleotides are TGTGCCAGCAGGGTCCGGGACCGTGGGGGTTTCGGGGAGCTGTTTTTT. This codes for CASRVRDRGGFGELFF. Full variable domain (rest looked up from reference TRBV7-9 and TRBJ2-2): DTGVSQNPRHKITKRGQNVTFRCDPISEHNRLYWYRQTLGQGPEFLTYFQNEAQLEKSRLLSDRFSAERPKGSFSTLEIQRTEQGDSAMYLCASRVRDRGGFGELFFGEGSRLTVL.

In its sample, this clone was seen once. The genes are TRBV28 and TRBJ1-5; D might be TRBD1 (5 bases). Trimming left V 3 bases short and J 2 bases short, with 11 bases between. CDR1 and CDR2 (germline): MDHEN, SYDVKM. CDR3 length: 15 amino acids. The CDR3 region is CASSFGGRGNQPQHF. Written as DNA, the CDR3 is TGTGCCAGCAGTTTTGGGGGAAGGGGCAATCAGCCCCAGCATTTT. Full variable domain (missing parts from reference TRBV28 and TRBJ1-5): DVKVTQSSRYLVKRTGEKVFLECVQDMDHENMFWYRQDPGLGLRLIYFSYDVKMKEKGDIPEGYSVSREKKERFSLILESASTNQTSMYLCASSFGGRGNQPQHFGDGTRLSIL.

As concerns this clone: At the DNA level, this CDR3 is encoded by other sequences in the same sample as well. The chain uses TRBV5-1 and TRBJ2-5, with D possibly matching TRBD1 (6 bases). CDR3 length: 13 amino acids. CDR1 and CDR2 (germline): SGHRS, YFSETQ. The V gene lost 2 bases and the J gene lost 2 bases, with 7 bases spanning the gap. CDR3 nucleotides: TGCGCCAGCAGCTTTCAGGGGCAAGAGACCCAGTACTTC. It codes for CASSFQGQETQYF.

The chain combines TRBV27 with TRBJ1-2, with no clear D. V lost 2 bases, J lost 6 bases, and 10 bases lay in between. CDR1 is MNHEY and CDR2 is SMNVEV in the germline V gene (reference sequence). The CDR3 extends over 13 amino acids. CDR3 amino acids: CASSLNGRNGYTF. In DNA form, the CDR3 reads TGTGCCAGCAGTTTAAATGGGCGGAATGGCTACACCTTC.

This clone was recorded only once. V and J are TRBV28 and TRBJ2-7; D unclear. The V end was cut by 5 bases, the J end by 3 bases, with 11 bases between. Germline V CDR1 and CDR2: MDHEN, SYDVKM. The length of the CDR3 is 13 residues. This chain's CDR3 is CASSLQVFYEQYF. The CDR3 nucleotides read TGTGCCAGCAGTCTCCAGGTTTTCTACGAGCAGTACTTC.

J is TRBJ2-1 and V is TRBV4-2; no reliable D call. The CDR3 sequence is 13 residues long. Germline CDR1 LGHNA, CDR2 YNFKEQ. V was shortened by 0 bases and J by 5 bases, with 5 bases between the two germline ends. Here the CDR3 reads CASSQERDNEQFF. CDR3 bases: TGTGCCAGCAGCCAAGAGCGCGACAATGAGCAGTTCTTC.

V is TRBV19 and J is TRBJ2-1; TRBD2 agrees at 10 bases. The germline V gene has CDR1 LNHDA and CDR2 SQIVND (reference sequence). After removal of 7 bases from V and 7 bases from J, the junction contained 13 bases not matched to a gene. The CDR3 sequence is 16 residues long. In DNA form, the CDR3 reads TGTGCCAGTACTCCGAGGGGGGCTAGCGGGAGTAATGAGCAGTTCTTC. It specifies CASTPRGASGSNEQFF.

This clone has a single count. The V and J genes are TRBV11-1 and TRBJ2-1; TRBD2 matches at 8 bases. V trimming: 1 base; J trimming: 4 bases; junction bases outside the gene matches: 6. The CDR3 extends over 16 amino acids. Germline values: CDR1 SGHAT, CDR2 FQDESV (reference sequence). The CDR3 is CASSLVGTRSYNEQFF. The DNA for the CDR3 is TGTGCCAGCAGCTTAGTTGGGACTAGGAGTTACAATGAGCAGTTCTTC.

CDR3 loop: CASSMLGQMNTEAFF. In nucleotides, the CDR3 is TGTGCCAGTAGTATGTTAGGACAGATGAACACTGAAGCTTTCTTT. This chain joins TRBV19 and TRBJ1-1; possible D gene TRBD1, 6 bases. Germline V gene lookup returns CDR1 LNHDA and CDR2 SQIVND (reference sequence). This CDR3 is built from 15 residues. Deletions cut 3 bases from V and 0 bases from J, with 11 bases between.